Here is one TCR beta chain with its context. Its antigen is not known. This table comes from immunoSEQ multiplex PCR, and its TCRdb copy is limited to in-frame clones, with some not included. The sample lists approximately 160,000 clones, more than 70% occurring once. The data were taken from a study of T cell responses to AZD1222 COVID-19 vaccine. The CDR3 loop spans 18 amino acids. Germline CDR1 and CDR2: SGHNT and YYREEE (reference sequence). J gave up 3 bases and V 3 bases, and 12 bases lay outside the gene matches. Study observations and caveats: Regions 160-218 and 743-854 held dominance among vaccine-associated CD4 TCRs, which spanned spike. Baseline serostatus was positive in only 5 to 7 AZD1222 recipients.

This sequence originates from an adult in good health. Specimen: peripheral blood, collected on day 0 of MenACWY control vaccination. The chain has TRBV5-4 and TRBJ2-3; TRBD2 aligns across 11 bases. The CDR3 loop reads CASSSLFSTSGATDTQYF. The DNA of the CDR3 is TGTGCCAGCAGCTCGCTATTTTCGACTAGCGGGGCGACAGATACGCAGTATTTT. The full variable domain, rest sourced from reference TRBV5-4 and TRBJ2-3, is ETGVTQSPTHLIKTRGQQVTLRCSSQSGHNTVSWYQQALGQGPQFIFQYYREEENGRGNFPPRFSGLQFPNYSSELNVNALELDDSALYLCASSSLFSTSGATDTQYFGPGTRLTVL.